This entry lists 5 T cell receptor beta chains sequenced from one sample in a study of T cells in Graves' hyperthyroidism and ophthalmopathy. Amplification yielded TCR beta CDR3 regions, with RNA transcripts as the source. The HTBI primer set drove a first-round RT-PCR of the TCR CDR3. TCRdb re-called the multiplex PCR reads with MiXCR, one entry per CDR3 protein. The sample lists 540,000 or so distinct CDR3 sequences, around 45% occurring once. Input material: peripheral blood or thyroid tissue (not recorded which). Receptors were obtained from an adult woman with Graves' disease, either hyperthyroidism or ophthalmopathy (not recorded which).

This clonotype was recorded many times. The chain carries TRBV5-1 and TRBJ1-5; TRBD1 matches 10 bases. V lost 7 bases and J lost 0; bases outside the gene matches: 10. This CDR3 is 17 amino acids long. The germline V gene encodes CDR1 SGHRS and CDR2 YFSETQ. CDR3 loop: CASAPGTGARSNQPQHF. CDR3 sequence (DNA): TGCGCCAGCGCCCCCGGGACAGGGGCGCGTAGCAATCAGCCCCAGCATTTT.

There are many counts of this clonotype. The rearrangement uses TRBV15 and TRBJ2-5, with D unclear. Germline values: CDR1 LNHNV, CDR2 YYDKDF (reference sequence). Trimming shortened V by 3 bases and J by 2 bases, and 4 bases separated the two germline ends. The CDR3 consists of 12 residues. CDR3 residues: CATSREQETQYF. The CDR3 DNA follows: TGTGCCACCAGCAGGGAACAAGAGACCCAGTACTTC.

This clonotype came up many times. The rearrangement uses TRBV7-9 and TRBJ2-7; D remains ambiguous. The length of the CDR3 is 12 residues. In germline, CDR1 is SEHNR, CDR2 FQNEAQ (reference sequence). V lost 10 bases to trimming and J lost 0 bases, with 10 bases between them. CDR3: CATSFSSYEQYF. The DNA of the CDR3 is TGTGCCACTAGTTTTAGCTCCTACGAGCAGTACTTC.

This clonotype was observed many times. The J gene is TRBJ1-5, the V gene TRBV20-1; a weak D match, TRBD1 (6 bases). This CDR3 spans 16 amino acids. Germline V CDR1 and CDR2: DFQATT, SNEGSKA (reference sequence). The germline V and J ends were trimmed by 0 bases and 4 bases, with 16 bases remaining between them. The CDR3 bases are TGCAGTGCTAGAGATCGGGCAGGGGTAGAGAATCAGCCCCAGCATTTT. Translating gives CSARDRAGVENQPQHF.

This clonotype was counted at least ten times. This sequence joins TRBV7-3 and TRBJ2-2, with 7 bases identical to TRBD1. This CDR3 has 17 residues. CDR1 is SGHTA and CDR2 is FQGTGA in the germline V gene. J gave up 0 bases and V 5 bases, and 9 bases lay outside the gene matches. Written as DNA, the CDR3 is TGTGCCAGCAGCCGAGGACTGGGACAGACGAACACCGGGGAGCTGTTTTTT. Translated: CASSRGLGQTNTGELFF.